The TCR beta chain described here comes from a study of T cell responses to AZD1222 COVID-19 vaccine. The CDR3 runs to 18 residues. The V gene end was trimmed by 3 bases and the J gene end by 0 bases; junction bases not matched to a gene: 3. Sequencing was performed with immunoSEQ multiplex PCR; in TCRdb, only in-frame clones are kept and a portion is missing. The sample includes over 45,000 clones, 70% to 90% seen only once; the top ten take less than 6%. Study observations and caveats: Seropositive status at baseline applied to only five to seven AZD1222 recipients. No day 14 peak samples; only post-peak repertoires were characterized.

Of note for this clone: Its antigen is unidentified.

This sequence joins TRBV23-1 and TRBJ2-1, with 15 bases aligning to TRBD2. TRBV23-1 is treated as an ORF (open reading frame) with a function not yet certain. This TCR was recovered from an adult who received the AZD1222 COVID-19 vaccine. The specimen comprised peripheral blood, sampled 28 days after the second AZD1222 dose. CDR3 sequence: CASSQGLAGGSSYNEQFF. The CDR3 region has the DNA TGCGCCAGCAGTCAGGGACTAGCGGGAGGCAGCTCCTACAATGAGCAGTTCTTC.